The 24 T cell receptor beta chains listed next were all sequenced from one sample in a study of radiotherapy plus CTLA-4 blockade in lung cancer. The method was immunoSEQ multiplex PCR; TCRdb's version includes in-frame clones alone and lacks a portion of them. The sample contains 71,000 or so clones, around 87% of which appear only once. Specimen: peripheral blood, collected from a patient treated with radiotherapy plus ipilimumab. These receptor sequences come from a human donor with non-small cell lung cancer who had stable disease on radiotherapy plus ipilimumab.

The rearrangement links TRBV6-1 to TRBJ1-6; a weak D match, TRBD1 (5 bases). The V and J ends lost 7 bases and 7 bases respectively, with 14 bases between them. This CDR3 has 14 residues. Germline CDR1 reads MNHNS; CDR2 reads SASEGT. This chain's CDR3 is CASNAGTWNSPLHF. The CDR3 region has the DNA TGTGCCAGCAACGCAGGGACTTGGAATTCACCCCTCCACTTT.

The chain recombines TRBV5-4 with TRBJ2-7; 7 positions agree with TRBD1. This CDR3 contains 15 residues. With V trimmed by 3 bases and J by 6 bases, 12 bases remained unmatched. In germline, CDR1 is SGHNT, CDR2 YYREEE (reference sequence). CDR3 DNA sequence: TGTGCCAGCAGCTCGATCGCGACAGGGAACGGCGAGCAGTACTTC. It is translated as CASSSIATGNGEQYF.

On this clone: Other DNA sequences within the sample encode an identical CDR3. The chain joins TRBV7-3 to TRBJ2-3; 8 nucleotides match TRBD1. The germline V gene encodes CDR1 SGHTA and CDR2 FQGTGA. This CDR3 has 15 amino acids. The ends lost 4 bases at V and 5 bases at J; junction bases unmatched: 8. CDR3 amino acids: CASSYGTGVGDTQYF. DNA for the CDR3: TGTGCCAGCAGCTACGGGACAGGAGTCGGAGATACGCAGTATTTT.

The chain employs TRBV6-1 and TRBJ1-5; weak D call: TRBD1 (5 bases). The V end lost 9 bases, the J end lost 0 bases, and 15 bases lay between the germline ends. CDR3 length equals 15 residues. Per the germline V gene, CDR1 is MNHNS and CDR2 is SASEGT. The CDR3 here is CASRGGDHSNQPQHF. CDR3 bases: TGTGCCAGTCGGGGGGGGGATCATAGCAATCAGCCCCAGCATTTT.

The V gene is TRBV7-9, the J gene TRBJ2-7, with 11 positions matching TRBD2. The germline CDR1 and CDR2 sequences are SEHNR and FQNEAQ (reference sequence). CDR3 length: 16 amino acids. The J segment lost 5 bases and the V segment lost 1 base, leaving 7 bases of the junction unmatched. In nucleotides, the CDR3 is TGTGCCAGCAGCTTAGGCACTAGCGGGAGTTTAGACGAGCAGTACTTC. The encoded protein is CASSLGTSGSLDEQYF. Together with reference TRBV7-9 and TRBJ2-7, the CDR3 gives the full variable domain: DTGVSQNPRHKITKRGQNVTFRCDPISEHNRLYWYRQTLGQGPEFLTYFQNEAQLEKSRLLSDRFSAERPKGSFSTLEIQRTEQGDSAMYLCASSLGTSGSLDEQYFGPGTRLTVT.

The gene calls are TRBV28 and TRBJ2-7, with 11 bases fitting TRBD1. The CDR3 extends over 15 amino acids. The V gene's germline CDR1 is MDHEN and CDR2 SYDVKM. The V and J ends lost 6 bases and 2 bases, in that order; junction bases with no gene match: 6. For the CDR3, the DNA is TGTGCCAGCAGCCGGCCGGGACAGGGGGCCTACGAGCAGTACTTC. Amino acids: CASSRPGQGAYEQYF.

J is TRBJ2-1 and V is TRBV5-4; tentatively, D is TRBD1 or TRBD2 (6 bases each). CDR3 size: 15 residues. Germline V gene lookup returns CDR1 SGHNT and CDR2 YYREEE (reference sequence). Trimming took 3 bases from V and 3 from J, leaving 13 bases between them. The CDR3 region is CASSSPGAVYNEQFF. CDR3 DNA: TGTGCCAGCAGCTCCCCGGGGGCGGTCTACAATGAGCAGTTCTTC.

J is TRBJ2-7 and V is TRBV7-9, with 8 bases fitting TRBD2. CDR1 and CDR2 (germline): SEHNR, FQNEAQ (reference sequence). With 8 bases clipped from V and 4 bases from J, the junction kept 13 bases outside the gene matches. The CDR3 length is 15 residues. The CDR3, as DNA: TGTGCCAGCGGAGGACGAGCGGGAGCCAGGTACGAGCAGTACTTC. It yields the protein CASGGRAGARYEQYF.

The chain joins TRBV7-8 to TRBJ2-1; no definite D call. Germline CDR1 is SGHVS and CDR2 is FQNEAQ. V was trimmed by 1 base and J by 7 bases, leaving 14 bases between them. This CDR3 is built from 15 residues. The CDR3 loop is CASSLGSRIRNEQFF. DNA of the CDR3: TGTGCCAGCAGCTTAGGTTCTAGAATCCGGAATGAGCAGTTCTTC.

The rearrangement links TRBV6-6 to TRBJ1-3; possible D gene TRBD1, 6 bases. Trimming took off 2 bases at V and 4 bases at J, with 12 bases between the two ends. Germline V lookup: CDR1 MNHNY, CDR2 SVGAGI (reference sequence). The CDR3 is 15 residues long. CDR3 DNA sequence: TGTGCCAGCAGTTACCGGGGGGCGCAGGGAAACACCATATATTTT. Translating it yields CASSYRGAQGNTIYF.

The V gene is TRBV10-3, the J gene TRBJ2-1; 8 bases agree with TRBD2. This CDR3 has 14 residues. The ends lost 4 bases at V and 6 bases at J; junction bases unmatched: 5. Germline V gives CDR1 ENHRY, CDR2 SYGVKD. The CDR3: CAISAGGPLNEQFF. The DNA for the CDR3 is TGTGCCATCAGTGCGGGAGGGCCTCTCAATGAGCAGTTCTTC.

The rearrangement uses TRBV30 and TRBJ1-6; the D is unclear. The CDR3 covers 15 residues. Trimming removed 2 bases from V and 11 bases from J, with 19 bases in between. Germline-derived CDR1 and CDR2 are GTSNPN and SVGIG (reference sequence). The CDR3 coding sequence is TGTGCCTGGAGTCTCACCGCCGGCCGCGGGGCACCCCTCCACTTT. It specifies CAWSLTAGRGAPLHF.

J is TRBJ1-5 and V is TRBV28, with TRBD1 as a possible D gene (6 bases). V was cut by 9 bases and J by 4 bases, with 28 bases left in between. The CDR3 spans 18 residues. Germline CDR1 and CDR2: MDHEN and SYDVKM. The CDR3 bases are TGTGCCAGTTGGGGGGGCCGTTGGGACAATTTTATTAATCAGCCCCAGCATTTT. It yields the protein CASWGGRWDNFINQPQHF.

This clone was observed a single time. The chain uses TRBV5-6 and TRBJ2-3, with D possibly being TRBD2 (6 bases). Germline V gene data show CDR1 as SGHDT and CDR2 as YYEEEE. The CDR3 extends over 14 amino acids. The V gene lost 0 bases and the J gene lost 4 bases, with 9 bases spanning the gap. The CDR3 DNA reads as TGTGCCAGCAGCTTGGCTAGCGTCGCAGATACGCAGTATTTT. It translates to CASSLASVADTQYF.

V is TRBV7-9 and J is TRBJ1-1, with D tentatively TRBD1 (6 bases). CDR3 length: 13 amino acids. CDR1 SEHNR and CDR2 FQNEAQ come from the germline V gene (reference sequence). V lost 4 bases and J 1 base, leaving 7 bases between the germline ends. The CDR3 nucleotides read TGTGCCAGCAGCTGGACAGAGAACACTGAAGCTTTCTTT. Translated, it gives CASSWTENTEAFF.

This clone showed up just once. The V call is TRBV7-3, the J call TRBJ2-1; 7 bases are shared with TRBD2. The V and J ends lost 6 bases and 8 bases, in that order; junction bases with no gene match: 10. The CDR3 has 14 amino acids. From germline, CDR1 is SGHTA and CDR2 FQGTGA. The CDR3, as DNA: TGTGCCAGCAGTCAGGACCCGGGGGGTTATGAGCAGTTCTTC. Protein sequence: CASSQDPGGYEQFF.

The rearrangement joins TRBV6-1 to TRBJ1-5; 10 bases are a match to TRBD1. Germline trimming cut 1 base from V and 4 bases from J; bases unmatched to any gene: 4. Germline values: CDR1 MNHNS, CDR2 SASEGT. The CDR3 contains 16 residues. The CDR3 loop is CASSEVWTGGNQPQHF. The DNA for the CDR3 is TGTGCCAGCAGTGAAGTTTGGACAGGGGGGAATCAGCCCCAGCATTTT.

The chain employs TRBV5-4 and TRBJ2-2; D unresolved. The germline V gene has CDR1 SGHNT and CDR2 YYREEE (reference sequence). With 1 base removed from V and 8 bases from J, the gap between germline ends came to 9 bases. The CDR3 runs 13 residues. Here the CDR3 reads CASSLRPEGELFF. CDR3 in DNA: TGTGCCAGCAGCTTGAGGCCCGAGGGGGAGCTGTTTTTT.

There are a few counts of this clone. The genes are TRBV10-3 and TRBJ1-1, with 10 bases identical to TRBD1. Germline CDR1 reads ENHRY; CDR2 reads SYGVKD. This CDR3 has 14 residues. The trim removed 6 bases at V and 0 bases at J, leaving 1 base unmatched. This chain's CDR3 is CAIRGTGVNTEAFF. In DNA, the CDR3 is TGTGCCATCAGGGGGACAGGGGTGAACACTGAAGCTTTCTTT.

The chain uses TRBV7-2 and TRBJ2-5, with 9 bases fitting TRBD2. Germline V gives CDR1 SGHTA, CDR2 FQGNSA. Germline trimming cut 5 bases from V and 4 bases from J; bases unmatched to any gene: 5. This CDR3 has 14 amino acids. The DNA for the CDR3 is TGTGCCAGCAGCGCCCCGACTAGCGGAGAGACCCAGTACTTC. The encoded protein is CASSAPTSGETQYF.

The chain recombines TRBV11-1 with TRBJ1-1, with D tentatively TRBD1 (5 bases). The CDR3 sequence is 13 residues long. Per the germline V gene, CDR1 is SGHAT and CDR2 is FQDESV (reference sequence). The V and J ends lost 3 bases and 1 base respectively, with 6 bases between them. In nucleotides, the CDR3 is TGTGCCAGCAGCTTGGGGGAGAACACTGAAGCTTTCTTT. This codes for CASSLGENTEAFF.

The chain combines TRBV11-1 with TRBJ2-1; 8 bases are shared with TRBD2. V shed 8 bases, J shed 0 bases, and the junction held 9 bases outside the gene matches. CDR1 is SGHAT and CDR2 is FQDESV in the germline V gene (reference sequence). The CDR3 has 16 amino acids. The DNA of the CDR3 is TGTGCCAGCTCAACCGGCGGGGGGACCTCCTACAATGAGCAGTTCTTC. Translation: CASSTGGGTSYNEQFF.

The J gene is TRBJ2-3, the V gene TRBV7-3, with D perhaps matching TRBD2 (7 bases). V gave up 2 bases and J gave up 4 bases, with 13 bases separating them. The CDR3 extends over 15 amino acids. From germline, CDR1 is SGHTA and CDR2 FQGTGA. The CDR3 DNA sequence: TGTGCCAGCAGCTTAGGGGGGGCGCCCCCAGATACGCAGTATTTT. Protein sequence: CASSLGGAPPDTQYF.

The CDR3 DNA reads TGCGCCAGCAGCTCGAACACCCAGAGTGAGCAGTTCTTC. Its protein product is CASSSNTQSEQFF. The rearrangement joins TRBV5-1 to TRBJ2-1; D not resolved. Per the germline V gene, CDR1 is SGHRS and CDR2 is YFSETQ. Trimming stripped 3 bases from V and 9 bases from J, with 13 bases between. This CDR3 comprises 13 residues.